This T cell receptor (beta chain) derives from a study of response to subunit inactivated influenza vaccine. MiXCR was run by TCRdb on the RT-PCR reads, yielding one entry per CDR3 protein. In the table there are around 790,000 distinct CDR3 sequences, about 20% of which are singletons. Germline CDR1 SGHRS, CDR2 YFSETQ. The CDR3 has 16 residues. With 2 bases clipped from V and 2 bases from J, the junction kept 8 bases outside the gene matches. Sequenced material: PBMCs from blood, taken approximately 5 days after vaccination. The TCR sequence derives from a man in his fifties or sixties who received an inactivated influenza vaccine. The chain recombines TRBV5-1 with TRBJ2-3, with TRBD2 identical over 7 bases. The CDR3 sequence is CASSLSLAATTDTQYF. CDR3 coding DNA: TGCGCCAGCAGCTTATCGCTAGCGGCAACCACAGATACGCAGTATTTT.